This T cell receptor (beta chain) appears in the sequencing data of a study of T cells after yellow fever vaccination. In TCRdb, the 5' RACE reads were re-called with MiXCR into one record per CDR3 protein. Of some 670,000 distinct CDR3 sequences listed, 12% are singletons. The CDR3 extends over 16 amino acids. V gave up 3 bases and J gave up 0 bases; unmatched junction bases: 5. Germline V gene data show CDR1 as SGDLS and CDR2 as YYNGEE. This clonotype was picked up a small number of times. The source was PBMCs, collected on the day of the yellow fever booster vaccination. This chain links TRBV9 with TRBJ2-1; 8 bases map to TRBD2. The sequence came from a man aged 25-45 years who received the YFV17D yellow fever vaccine. As DNA, the CDR3 is TGTGCCAGCAGCGCCAATAGCGGGAACTCCTACAATGAGCAGTTCTTC. This codes for CASSANSGNSYNEQFF.